This is a list of T cell receptor beta chains from one sample in a study of T cell repertoires in cytomegalovirus infection. TCRdb used MiXCR to reprocess the reads, holding one entry per CDR3 protein. The sample lists 150,000 or so distinct CDR3 sequences, about a quarter occurring once. The sample was PBMCs. These receptors were collected from a human donor in good health (CMV status not recorded). Some clones in this sample may be carry-over from other donors' samples. The CDR3 runs from the conserved cysteine through the conserved F or W. A D gene is named only where the DNA matches it firmly. Some rows have no size entry. The others give once, few or many, or a class for an expanded clone.

>-|TRBV29-1|-|TRBJ1-3
CSVEANSGNTIYF
TGCAGCGTTGAGGCGAACTCTGGAAACACCATATATTTT
>few|TRBV5-6|-|TRBJ2-7
CASSLAGHNEQYF
TGTGCCAGCAGCCTGGCTGGGCACAACGAGCAGTACTTC
>-|TRBV19|-|TRBJ1-6
CASSRGPSSYNSPLHF
TGTGCCAGTAGCCGGGGGCCCAGCTCCTATAATTCACCCCTCCACTTT
>few|TRBV11-1|-|TRBJ2-1
CASSLAPGYSSYNEQFF
TGTGCCAGCAGCTTAGCGCCGGGCTATAGCTCCTACAATGAGCAGTTCTTC
>-|TRBV18|-|TRBJ2-4
CASSPPGVKNIQYF
TGTGCCAGCTCACCACCAGGGGTCAAAAACATTCAGTACTTC
>-|TRBV6-4|TRBD1|TRBJ2-7
CATLRDRTYEQYF
TGTGCCACCCTCCGGGACAGGACCTACGAGCAGTACTTC
>-|TRBV24-1|-|TRBJ1-5
CATSEGGMNQPQHF
TGTGCCACCAGCGAAGGGGGGATGAATCAGCCCCAGCATTTT
>-|TRBV5-4|TRBD1|TRBJ2-5
CVSSIGQATETQYF
TGTGTCAGCAGCATAGGACAGGCGACGGAGACCCAGTACTTC
>-|TRBV5-6|-|TRBJ1-6
CASSLKGEGSPLHF
TGTGCCAGCAGCCTTAAGGGGGAAGGATCACCCCTCCACTTT
>many|TRBV7-8|-|TRBJ1-2
CASSLQRLTF
TGTGCCAGCAGCTTACAGCGACTCACCTTC
>-|TRBV7-9|-|TRBJ1-2
CASSLVGTVYGYTF
TGTGCCAGCAGCTTAGTTGGTACGGTCTATGGCTACACCTTC
>-|TRBV6-2/TRBV6-3|-|TRBJ2-5
CASSYDPPKETQYF
TGTGCCAGCAGTTACGATCCACCGAAGGAGACCCAGTACTTC
>many|TRBV4-1|-|TRBJ2-7
CASSQGALGPYEQYF
TGCGCCAGCAGCCAAGGGGCTCTAGGCCCCTACGAGCAGTACTTC
>-|TRBV4-3|-|TRBJ2-2
CASSQGGGNTGELFF
TGCGCCAGCAGCCAAGGGGGAGGAAACACCGGGGAGCTGTTTTTT
>few|TRBV12-3/TRBV12-4|-|TRBJ2-5
CASSPSVETQYF
TGTGCCAGCAGCCCCTCGGTGGAGACCCAGTACTTC
>-|TRBV30|-|TRBJ2-2
CAWRPQGNTGELFF
TGTGCCTGGAGGCCACAGGGGAACACCGGGGAGCTGTTTTTT
>few|TRBV28|TRBD1|TRBJ2-3
CASSLWGTGASTDTQYF
TGTGCCAGCAGTTTATGGGGGACAGGGGCCTCCACAGATACGCAGTATTTT
>few|TRBV12-3/TRBV12-4|TRBD1|TRBJ1-1
CASSFPPDRGTEAFF
TGTGCCAGCAGTTTTCCCCCCGACAGGGGGACTGAAGCTTTCTTT
>-|TRBV6-2/TRBV6-3|-|TRBJ1-5
CAISLGERQPQHF
TGTGCCATCTCCTTGGGGGAACGGCAGCCCCAGCATTTT
>many|TRBV7-9|-|TRBJ2-7
CASSSGTRGYEQYF
TGTGCCAGCAGCTCCGGGACGAGGGGCTACGAGCAGTACTTC
>few|TRBV4-3|TRBD2|TRBJ2-2
CASSQEFPGGPAGELFF
TGCGCCAGCAGCCAAGAGTTCCCGGGAGGTCCCGCCGGGGAGCTGTTTTTT
>-|TRBV27|TRBD1|TRBJ2-1
CASQAASRDSGYEQFF
TGTGCCAGTCAAGCAGCCTCAAGGGACAGTGGATATGAGCAGTTCTTC
>-|TRBV6-1|-|TRBJ2-5
CASRTLAIRAGETQYF
TGTGCCAGCAGAACCCTAGCGATCCGGGCCGGAGAGACCCAGTACTTC
>-|TRBV28|TRBD1|TRBJ2-3
CASSYPGQAGTDTQYF
TGTGCCAGCAGTTACCCGGGACAGGCTGGCACAGATACGCAGTATTTT
>once|TRBV28|-|TRBJ1-5
CASQTPGQPQHF
TGTGCCAGCCAGACCCCCGGACAGCCCCAGCATTTT
>many|TRBV7-2|-|TRBJ2-3
CASSIPSTDTQYF
TGTGCCAGCAGCATACCTAGCACAGATACGCAGTATTTT